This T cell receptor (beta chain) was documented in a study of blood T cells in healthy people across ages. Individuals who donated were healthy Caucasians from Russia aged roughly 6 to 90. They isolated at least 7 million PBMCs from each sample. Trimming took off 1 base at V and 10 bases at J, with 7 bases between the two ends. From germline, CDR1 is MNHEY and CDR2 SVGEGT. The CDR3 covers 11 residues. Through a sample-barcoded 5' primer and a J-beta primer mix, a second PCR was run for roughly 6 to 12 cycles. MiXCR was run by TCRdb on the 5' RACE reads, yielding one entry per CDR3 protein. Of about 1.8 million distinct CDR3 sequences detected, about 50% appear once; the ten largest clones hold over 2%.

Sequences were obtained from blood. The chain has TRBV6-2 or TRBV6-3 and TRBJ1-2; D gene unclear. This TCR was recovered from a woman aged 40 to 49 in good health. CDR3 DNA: TGTGCCAGCAGTTACTGCGGGAACTACACCTTC. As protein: CASSYCGNYTF.